Described below is a single T cell receptor beta chain sequence and its context. Which antigen it targets is not known. Base qualities are not at hand, and no much larger clone is one base apart. This sample was taken from a study of blood T cell repertoires in COVID-19 (dated by TCRdb to the early 2020s). In the study overall: Samples covering the acute and convalescent phases of COVID-19 were provided by collaborators in the United States, Italy and Spain. The material from the prospective study consisted of cDNA or gDNA derived from T cells, B-cell-depleted T cells, or PBMCs. Deeply sampled blood TCRbeta repertoires from subjects exposed to, actively infected with, or recovered from COVID-19 were included in the dataset. The repertoires were made available in a free public database intended to serve as a resource for research on the immune response to SARS-CoV-2. Samples were obtained from the ongoing ImmuneRACE study (first 160 participants) and from over 1,000 subjects provided by 6 global collaborators. A de-identified subject ID, COVID-19 status, age in years and sex were almost always included in the sample metadata. Where HLA class I and class II types were available, the types were taken from metadata supplied by the sample provider, not from assay-based typing.

Whole blood was collected in K2EDTA tubes by collaborating institutions according to the institutions' own protocols. Collaborator samples were shipped for TCRbeta analysis as frozen whole blood, isolated PBMCs, or DNA extracted from either sample type. TCRbeta CDR3 regions were amplified from genomic DNA using the immunoSEQ Assay, a bias-controlled multiplex PCR. In the source study's methods: Within the assay, amplification of reference gene primers was used to estimate how many nucleated cells each sample contained. Sequence reads were collapsed and filtered to measure the absolute abundance of every unique TCRbeta CDR3 rearrangement. Productive Simpson clonality was computed per sample as the square root of Simpson's diversity index over productive rearrangements. TCRdb re-hosts the immuneACCESS table, in-frame sequences only. Its copies lack some clones; in the studies checked, an unresolved V gene accounts for under half of them, and the cause for the rest is not known. Clonal size and the V and J genes are those of that table, whereas D and trimming came from the DNA. Within this sample are 150,000 to 200,000 clones, with 70% to 85% of them counted one time only. The ten top clones hold 6.5% to 8.5% of the sample.

What the study reported, not specific to this receptor: The quantity of clinical and demographic metadata differed by source and by participant and was supplied without curation.

Trimming accounts for 3 bases at V and 3 bases at J, while the number of junction bases matched to no gene is 7. From its cysteine to its phenylalanine, the CDR3 spans 16 amino acids. Only the CDR3 DNA is retained, 48 bases long and in frame from the first base. Per the germline V gene, KGHDR is the CDR1 and SFDVKD is the CDR2. This sequence uses TRBV24-1 and TRBJ2-5; 9 central bases correspond to TRBD1. The sample was peripheral blood. The clonotype was recovered from a human donor with acute or convalescent COVID-19. The donor label of this sample is uncertain. DNA sequence: TGTGCCACCAGTGATCCCGGGACAGGGAACGAAGAGACCCAGTACTTC. This sequence encodes CATSDPGTGNEETQYF.